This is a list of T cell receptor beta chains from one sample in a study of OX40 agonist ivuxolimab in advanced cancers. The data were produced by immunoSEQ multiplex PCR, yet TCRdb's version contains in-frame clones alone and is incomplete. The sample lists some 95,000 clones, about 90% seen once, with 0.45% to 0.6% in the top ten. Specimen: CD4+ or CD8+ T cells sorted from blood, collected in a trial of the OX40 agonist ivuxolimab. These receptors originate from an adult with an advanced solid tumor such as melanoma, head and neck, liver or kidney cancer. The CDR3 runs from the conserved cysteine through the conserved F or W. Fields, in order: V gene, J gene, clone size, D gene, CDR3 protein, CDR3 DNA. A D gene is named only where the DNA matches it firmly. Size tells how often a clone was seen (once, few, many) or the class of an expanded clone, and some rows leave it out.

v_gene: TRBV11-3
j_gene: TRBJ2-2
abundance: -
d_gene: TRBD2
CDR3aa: CASSPPEGGLAGGTGELFF
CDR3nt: TGTGCCAGCAGCCCACCCGAAGGCGGACTAGCGGGAGGCACCGGGGAGCTGTTTTTT

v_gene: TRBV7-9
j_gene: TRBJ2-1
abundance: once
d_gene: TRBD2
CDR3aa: CASSPSAGGPHASYEQFF
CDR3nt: TGTGCCAGCAGCCCTTCGGCGGGAGGGCCTCATGCGTCGTATGAGCAGTTCTTC

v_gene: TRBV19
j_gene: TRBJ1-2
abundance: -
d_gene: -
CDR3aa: CASREFYGYTF
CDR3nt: TGTGCCAGCAGGGAGTTCTATGGCTACACCTTC

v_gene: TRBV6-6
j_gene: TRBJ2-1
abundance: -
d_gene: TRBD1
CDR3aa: CASSTGTEYNEQFF
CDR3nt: TGTGCCAGCAGTACCGGGACAGAATACAATGAGCAGTTCTTC

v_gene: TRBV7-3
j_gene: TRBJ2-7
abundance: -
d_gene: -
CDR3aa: CASSFFGQLHYEQYF
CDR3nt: TGTGCCAGCAGCTTCTTTGGGCAGCTTCACTACGAGCAGTACTTC

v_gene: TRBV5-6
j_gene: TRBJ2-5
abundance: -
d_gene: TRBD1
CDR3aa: CASSFGTEETQYF
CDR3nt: TGTGCCAGCAGCTTCGGGACAGAAGAGACCCAGTACTTC

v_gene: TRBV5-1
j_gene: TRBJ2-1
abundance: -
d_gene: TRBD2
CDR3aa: CASSSLAGVGNEQFF
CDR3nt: TGCGCCAGCAGCTCTCTAGCGGGAGTCGGTAATGAGCAGTTCTTC

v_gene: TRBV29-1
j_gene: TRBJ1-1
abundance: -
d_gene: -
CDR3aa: CSALSRGSHTEAFF
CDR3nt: TGCAGCGCCTTAAGCCGTGGGAGTCACACTGAAGCTTTCTTT

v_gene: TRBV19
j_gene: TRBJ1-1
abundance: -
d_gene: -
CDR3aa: CASKVNTEAFF
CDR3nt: TGTGCCAGTAAGGTGAACACTGAAGCTTTCTTT

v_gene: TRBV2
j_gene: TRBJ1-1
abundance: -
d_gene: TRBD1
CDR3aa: CASSKQGEGTEAFF
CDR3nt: TGTGCCAGCAGTAAACAGGGGGAAGGGACTGAAGCTTTCTTT

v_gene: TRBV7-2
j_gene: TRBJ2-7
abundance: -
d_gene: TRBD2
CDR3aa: CASSPPAGGHYEQYF
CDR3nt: TGTGCCAGCAGCCCTCCAGCGGGAGGTCACTACGAGCAGTACTTC

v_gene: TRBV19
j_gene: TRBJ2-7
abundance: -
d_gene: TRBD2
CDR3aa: CASSQGGLAAYEQYF
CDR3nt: TGTGCCAGTAGCCAGGGGGGACTAGCGGCCTACGAGCAGTACTTC

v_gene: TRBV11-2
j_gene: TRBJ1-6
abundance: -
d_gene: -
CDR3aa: CASSLLMGTNSPLHF
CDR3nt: TGTGCCAGCAGCTTACTTATGGGTACTAATTCACCCCTCCACTTT

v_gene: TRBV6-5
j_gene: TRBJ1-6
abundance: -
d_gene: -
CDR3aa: CASSLGSSYNSPLHF
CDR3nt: TGTGCCAGCAGTTTGGGAAGCTCCTATAATTCACCCCTCCACTTT

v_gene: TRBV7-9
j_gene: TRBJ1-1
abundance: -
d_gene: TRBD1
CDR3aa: CASSSETGYTEAFF
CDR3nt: TGTGCCAGCAGCTCAGAGACAGGGTACACTGAAGCTTTCTTT

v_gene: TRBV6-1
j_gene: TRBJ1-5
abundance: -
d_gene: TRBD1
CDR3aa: CASRAGGAGSQPQHF
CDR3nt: TGTGCCAGCAGGGCAGGGGGCGCGGGCTCGCAGCCCCAGCATTTT

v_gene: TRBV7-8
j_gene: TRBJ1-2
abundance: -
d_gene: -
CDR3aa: CASSGPLRAGYTF
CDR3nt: TGTGCCAGCAGCGGACCGCTTCGGGCCGGCTACACCTTC

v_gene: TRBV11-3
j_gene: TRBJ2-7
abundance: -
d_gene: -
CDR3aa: CASSFVPGASYEQYF
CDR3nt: TGTGCCAGCAGCTTTGTACCGGGGGCCTCCTACGAGCAGTACTTC

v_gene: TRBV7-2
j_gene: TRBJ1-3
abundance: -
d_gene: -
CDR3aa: CASSVQRTGNTIYF
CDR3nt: TGTGCCAGCAGCGTACAGAGAACTGGAAACACCATATATTTT

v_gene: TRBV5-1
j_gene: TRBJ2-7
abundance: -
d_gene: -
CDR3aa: CASSLGQQHSYEQYF
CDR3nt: TGCGCCAGCAGCTTGGGACAGCAGCACTCCTACGAGCAGTACTTC

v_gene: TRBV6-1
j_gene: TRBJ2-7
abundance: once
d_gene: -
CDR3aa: CASSRPTGYYEQYF
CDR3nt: TGTGCCAGCAGTCGACCGACAGGCTACTACGAGCAGTACTTC

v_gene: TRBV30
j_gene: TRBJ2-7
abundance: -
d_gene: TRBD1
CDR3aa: CAWGTGTGYEQYF
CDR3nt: TGTGCCTGGGGTACCGGGACAGGTTACGAGCAGTACTTC

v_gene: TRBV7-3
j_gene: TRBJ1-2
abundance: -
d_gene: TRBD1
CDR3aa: CASSPRTGHNYGYTF
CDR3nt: TGTGCCAGCAGCCCCCGGACAGGGCATAACTATGGCTACACCTTC

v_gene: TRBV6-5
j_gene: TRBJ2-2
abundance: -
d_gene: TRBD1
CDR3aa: CASSKDRANTGELFF
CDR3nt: TGTGCCAGCAGTAAGGACAGGGCGAACACCGGGGAGCTGTTTTTT

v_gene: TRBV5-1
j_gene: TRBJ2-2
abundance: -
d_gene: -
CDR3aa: CASSRQGTGELFF
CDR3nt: TGCGCCAGCAGCCGCCAGGGGACCGGGGAGCTGTTTTTT

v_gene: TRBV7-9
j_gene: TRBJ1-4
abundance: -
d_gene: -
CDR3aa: CASSLGDTIFF
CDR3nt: TGTGCCAGCAGCTTAGGCGACACCATTTTTTTT

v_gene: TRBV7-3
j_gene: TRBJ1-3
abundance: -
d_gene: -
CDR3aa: CASSPIQGGSGNTIYF
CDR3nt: TGTGCCAGCAGCCCAATACAGGGAGGGTCTGGAAACACCATATATTTT

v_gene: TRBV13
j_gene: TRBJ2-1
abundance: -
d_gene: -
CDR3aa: CASSPLGTSAYNEQFF
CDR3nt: TGTGCCAGCAGTCCTCTCGGGACTTCTGCCTACAATGAGCAGTTCTTC

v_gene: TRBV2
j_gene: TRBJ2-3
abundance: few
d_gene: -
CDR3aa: CASQREADTQYF
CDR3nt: TGTGCCAGCCAGAGGGAAGCAGATACGCAGTATTTT

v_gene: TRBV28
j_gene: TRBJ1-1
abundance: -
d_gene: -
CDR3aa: CASHPVRNTEAFF
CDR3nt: TGTGCCAGCCATCCGGTCCGGAACACTGAAGCTTTCTTT

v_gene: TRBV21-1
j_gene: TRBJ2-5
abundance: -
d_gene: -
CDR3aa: CASSHKRRDRGKGEGETQYF
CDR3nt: TGTGCCAGCAGCCACAAGCGACGGGACAGGGGAAAGGGAGAAGGGGAGACCCAGTACTTC

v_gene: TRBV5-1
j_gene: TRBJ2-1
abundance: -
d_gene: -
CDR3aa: CASSANQLEQFF
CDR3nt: TGCGCCAGCAGCGCGAACCAGCTTGAGCAGTTCTTC

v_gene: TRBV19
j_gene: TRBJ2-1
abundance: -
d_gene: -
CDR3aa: CASSQGYNEQFF
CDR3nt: TGTGCCAGTAGTCAAGGCTACAATGAGCAGTTCTTC

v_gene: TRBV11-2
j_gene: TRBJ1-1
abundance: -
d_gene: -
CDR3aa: CASSYSGTENTEAFF
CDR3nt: TGTGCCAGCAGCTACTCCGGGACGGAGAACACTGAAGCTTTCTTT

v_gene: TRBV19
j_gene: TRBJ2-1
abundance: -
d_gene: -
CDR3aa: CASSTPGLQSSYNEQFF
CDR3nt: TGTGCCAGTAGTACGCCGGGACTGCAGAGCTCCTACAATGAGCAGTTCTTC

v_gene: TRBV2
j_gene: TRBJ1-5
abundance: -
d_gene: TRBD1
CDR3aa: CASSEQGAGQPQHF
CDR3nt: TGTGCCAGCAGTGAACAGGGGGCTGGTCAGCCCCAGCATTTT

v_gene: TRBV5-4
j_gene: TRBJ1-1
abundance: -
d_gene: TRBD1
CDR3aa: CASSNQGDTEAFF
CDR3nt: TGTGCCAGCAGCAACCAGGGGGACACTGAAGCTTTCTTT

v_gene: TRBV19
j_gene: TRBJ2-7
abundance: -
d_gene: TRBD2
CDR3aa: CASSSLTSGGYEQYF
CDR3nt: TGTGCCAGTAGTTCCTTGACTAGCGGGGGTTACGAGCAGTACTTC

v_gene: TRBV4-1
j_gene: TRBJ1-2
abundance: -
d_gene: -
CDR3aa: CASSPQGPLGYGYTF
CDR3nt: TGCGCCAGCAGCCCACAGGGACCGCTGGGGTATGGCTACACCTTC

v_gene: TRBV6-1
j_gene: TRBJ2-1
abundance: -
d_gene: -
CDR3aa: CASSPRTGHNEQFF
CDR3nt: TGTGCCAGCAGCCCCAGAACAGGGCACAATGAGCAGTTCTTC

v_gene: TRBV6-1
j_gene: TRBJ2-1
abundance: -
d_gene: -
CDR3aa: CASSEIRGVTGNEQFF
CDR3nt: TGTGCCAGCAGTGAGATTAGAGGGGTGACAGGCAATGAGCAGTTCTTC

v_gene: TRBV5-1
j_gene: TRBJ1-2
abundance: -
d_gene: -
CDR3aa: CASSLEGNGYTF
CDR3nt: TGCGCCAGCAGCTTGGAAGGGAATGGCTACACCTTC

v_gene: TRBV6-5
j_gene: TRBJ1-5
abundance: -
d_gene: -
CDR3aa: CASRTGGQPQHF
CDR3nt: TGTGCCAGCAGAACAGGAGGACAGCCCCAGCATTTT

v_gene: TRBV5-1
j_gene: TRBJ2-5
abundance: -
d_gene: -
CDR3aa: CASSLLGSQETQYF
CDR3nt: TGCGCCAGCAGCTTGTTGGGGTCCCAAGAGACCCAGTACTTC

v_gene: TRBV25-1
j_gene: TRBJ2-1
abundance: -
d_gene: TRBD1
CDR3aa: CASSQAGTGSHEQFF
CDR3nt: TGTGCCAGCAGTCAAGCCGGGACAGGGTCGCATGAGCAGTTCTTC